This T cell receptor beta chain derives from a study of cytomegalovirus exposure and HLA in healthy donors. General study points: Within the data, a cluster of highly shared sequence variants was likely a sequencing artifact.

Details on this clone: What it binds is unknown.

With 60 Vbeta and 13 Jbeta primers, the PCR was carried out. Libraries were prepared by immunoSEQ multiplex PCR; TCRdb keeps only in-frame clonotypes and omits some of them. The data show some 150,000 clones, about four fifths seen once. Nominally healthy donors provided the samples, though records likely missed some immune exposures. Germline trimming cut 2 bases from V and 3 bases from J; bases unmatched to any gene: 1. CDR3 size: 14 residues. In germline, CDR1 is SGHNT, CDR2 YYREEE (reference sequence). Input material: PBMCs. The sequence was obtained from a male donor in good health and CMV-seronegative. This chain uses TRBV5-4 with TRBJ2-5; 10 bases are shared with TRBD2. CDR3 residues: CASSFLAGEETQYF. The CDR3 DNA reads as TGTGCCAGCAGCTTCCTAGCGGGGGAAGAGACCCAGTACTTC.